This T cell receptor beta chain emerged from a study of cytomegalovirus exposure and HLA in healthy donors. Germline CDR1 and CDR2: LNHDA and SQIVND (reference sequence). Trimming removed 5 bases at V and 10 bases at J, with 15 bases between. This CDR3 comprises 14 residues. 13 Jbeta primers and 60 Vbeta primers were used for the PCR. The data were produced by immunoSEQ multiplex PCR, yet TCRdb's version contains in-frame clones alone and is incomplete. The table includes 85,000 to 100,000 clones, over 75% detected once. Sequencing used PBMCs. The chain uses TRBV19 and TRBJ1-6; possibly TRBD1 for D (5 bases). This TCR was sampled from a female donor in good health and CMV-seropositive. CDR3 DNA sequence: TGTGCCAGTAGTTACGGTCAGGGAACCTCACCCCTCCACTTT. Its protein is CASSYGQGTSPLHF.